This T cell receptor (beta chain) was profiled in a study of T cell responses to AZD1222 COVID-19 vaccine. Study-wide results and caveats: Spike was spanned by vaccine-associated CD4 TCRs, with dominance at 160-218 and 743-854.

The repertoire was sequenced with immunoSEQ multiplex PCR; TCRdb's copy has only in-frame clones and lacks some. The sample carries about 140,000 clones, about 92% recorded once. As for this clone: Its specificity is not known.

There are 17 residues in the CDR3. Germline V gives CDR1 KGHSH, CDR2 LQKENI. J gave up 7 bases and V 2 bases, and 15 bases lay outside the gene matches. The TCR sequence derives from an adult who received the AZD1222 COVID-19 vaccine. This sample comprised peripheral blood, obtained 28 days after the second AZD1222 dose. V and J are TRBV18 and TRBJ2-3; TRBD2 aligns across 7 bases. The CDR3 region has the DNA TGTGCCAGCTCACCAAAAATGATCGGGGGGACGTCGAATACGCAGTATTTT. It encodes CASSPKMIGGTSNTQYF.